This entry concerns a single T cell receptor (beta chain). What this receptor recognizes is not known. This entry belongs to a study of cytomegalovirus exposure and HLA in healthy donors (dated 2017 in TCRdb). In the study overall: An earlier analysis of approximately 640 of the donors reported 250 to 350 Gb of sequence data and about 100 million unique TCR beta sequences from about 180 million T cells. An early release covering approximately 600 HLA-typed donors comprised about 310 gigabases of sequencing data and tens of millions of unique TCR sequences. The genetic ancestry cluster associated with self-reported Caucasian donors included 81% of the approximately 430 genotyped donors. The study aimed to test whether signatures of past pathogen exposure could be identified by cataloging public T cell receptors. The study used immunosequencing to profile the T cell repertoires of under 700 subjects and linked those repertoires to cytomegalovirus serostatus. Besides the first cohort of 666 subjects, a separate validation cohort made up of 90 to 150 different subjects was used. The study combined high-throughput TCR immunosequencing, statistical association of individual TCRs with disease status, and machine learning to predict cytomegalovirus infection status. To study patterns of TCR occurrence, a later analysis re-analyzed previously published TCR beta repertoires from around 670 donors and added high-resolution HLA genotyping. The later analysis used no new phenotypic data to find candidate immune exposures, relying instead on TCR beta sequences and their occurrence across donors. An earlier analysis of 587 of the donors used high-throughput TCR beta sequencing to judge whether each TCR beta V gene segment behaved as functional or pseudogenic. Donor age, sex, ethnicity and CMV serostatus were collected together with the repertoire data. A later genetic analysis used genome-wide SNP genotypes for 398 of the 666 donors, treating that subset as a discovery cohort. All discovery cohort repertoires had been generated using a single sequencing platform. HLA typing included class I and class II loci at four-digit resolution. Typing coverage differed by locus: A, B, C, DRB1 and DQB1 were typed in roughly 620-640 donors, DQA1 in 522, DPA1 in approximately 610, and DPB1 in approximately 450. Four to six DR-DQ haplotypes were handled as single units for association and clustering, since linkage in the cohort was strong. On average, around 240,000 unique TCR beta nucleotide sequences were sequenced per donor among 350 to 400 genotyped donors of the cohort, with 15% to 20% of those sequences being non-productive.

Library preparation used the immunoSEQ multiplex PCR assay. For the multiplex PCR, a mixture combining 60 forward primers for TCR Vbeta segments and 13 reverse primers for TCR Jbeta segments was used. A multiplex PCR assay on genomic DNA amplified the CDR3 region of rearranged TCR beta genes. The Illumina HiSeq System was used to sequence the amplified TCR beta libraries as 87-base-pair reads. On the study's bioinformatics: A later analysis tallied roughly 76 million unique TCR beta chains across the 666 repertoires, and about 10 million of those chains were shared by two or more donors. Raw reads were error-corrected and collapsed into unique sequences with a nearest-neighbor algorithm that merged closely related sequences to remove PCR and sequencing errors. Alignment of CDR3 sequences to IMGT reference sequences was used to assign V, D and J gene segments. For a sequence to be retained, a match of at least six nucleotides was required to both a V gene segment and a J gene segment. Rearrangements were called productive when the CDR3 lacked stop codons and stayed in frame with V and J; all others were non-productive. Following IMGT convention, CDR3 was defined as the stretch from the second conserved V-encoded cysteine to the conserved J-encoded phenylalanine. In an earlier analysis of roughly 610 of the donors, sequences lacking an unambiguous match to a single V gene segment were excluded. An earlier analysis of approximately 590 of the donors called V segments functional above 56.7% productive rearrangements and segregating when the between-donor standard deviation exceeded 5%. A statistical classification framework was built to diagnose cytomegalovirus status from the catalog of TCR beta chain sequences. In a later analysis, TCR nucleotide sequences were compared against IMGT/GENE-DB human TR gene sequences so that V and J genes could be assigned. A later analysis assigned CDR3 sequences and most-parsimonious VDJ recombination scenarios with the TCRdist pipeline. A later analysis defined each TCR beta chain by its CDR3 amino acid sequence plus V-gene family, and excluded reads lacking a unique V-gene family. To address suspected cross-contamination and a sequencing artifact, a later analysis removed a few hundred highly shared, low-generation-probability nucleotide sequences. In a later analysis, a clonal expansion index was calculated for each public chain from normalized within-repertoire ranks of inferred template counts. Generation probabilities in a later analysis came from a VDJ recombination model fitted to out-of-frame rearrangements, and those results were checked against IGoR. In a later analysis, TCR-TCR, TCR-HLA and TCR-CMV co-occurrence was scored with hypergeometric tests, and a repertoire-size bias correction was applied to TCR pairs. In a later analysis, false discovery rates were estimated by permuting HLA or CMV assignments 20 times. In a later analysis, co-occurring TCRs were grouped using DBSCAN, with TCRdist sequence similarity added in when clustering inside HLA-allele-positive subsets. Repertoires with fewer than 30,000 or more than 120,000 public chains, plus five repertoires with anomalous nucleotide sharing, were excluded from co-occurrence clustering. As stored in TCRdb, this immuneACCESS dataset retains in-frame rearrangements with V and J assigned. A fraction of the clones does not appear; measured against another copy, unresolved V genes explain less than half of the discrepancy, and the remainder lacks a known reason. Clone size and the V and J calls come from that table; the DNA yielded D and trimming. This sample's table carries tens of thousands of clones. 2.3% of the sample rests with the top ten.

V is shortened by 4 bases, J by 2 bases, and the region joining them spans 9 bases. The cysteine opens and the phenylalanine closes a CDR3 of 13 amino acids. Solely the CDR3 DNA is kept, with 39 bases framed from the first base. The germline V gene gives CDR1 as SGHRS and CDR2 as YFSETQ. The cohort was made up of 666 healthy bone marrow donors. Cohort members were all nominally healthy when sampled, although unrecorded immune exposures were likely present. The donor was CMV seronegative and belonged to the group of 352 seronegative cohort members. A peripheral blood sample was collected from each donor, and TCR beta sequencing was performed on peripheral blood mononuclear cells. Genomic DNA extraction from the blood cell samples was performed with the Qiagen DNeasy Blood Extraction Kit. Here is what the overall study found, with its caveats: In a later analysis, HLA-associated TCR beta chains were found to be more clonally expanded and to have lower generation probabilities than equally common non-associated chains. The earlier analysis of a few hundred of the donors excluded 15 to 20 rarely observed V segments, including chromosome 9 orphons, because counts were too low. When HLA alleles, especially DR and DQ, strongly co-occurred, attributing TCR associations to individual alleles was difficult. Roughly uniform sequencing depth across donors was assumed in presence/absence analyses, although this assumption may not hold. Because HLA typing was missing for some donors at each locus, association tests included only the typed subset. It was suggested by the authors that the approach could potentially be generalized to other disease states and immunological phenotypes. Specific HLA alleles were associated with 15,000 to 20,000 TCR beta sequences at a false discovery rate of 0.05 in a later analysis. V-gene and J-gene trimming of TCR beta chains was associated with a missense DCLRE1C variant in a later genetic analysis, and the association was replicated in an independent cohort. Across donors, most TCR sequences were observed very rarely, whereas some public TCRs were present in many individuals. A further reported finding was that TCR beta sequences accurately predicted the HLA-A and HLA-B alleles for most subjects in the first cohort. In this cohort, only TCR beta chains were sequenced, and detectable features were limited by the absence of alpha or paired-chain data. A cluster of highly shared sequence variants was judged likely to be a technical artifact of the sequencing pipeline. A later analysis reported that several top co-occurrence clusters appeared linked to parvovirus B19, influenza, CMV and Epstein-Barr virus. Most CMV-associated TCR beta chains appeared to be HLA-restricted in a later analysis, and the HLA associations seemed to be driven largely by CMV exposure. A later genetic analysis reported fewer N-insertions in productive TCRs among donors in an Asian-associated ancestry cluster than the approximately 700-donor mean. Broadly in line with IMGT annotations, most TCR beta V segments showed up in productive rearrangements about 90% or about 30% of the time in an earlier analysis of several hundred of the donors. A few of the identified cytomegalovirus-associated TCR beta chains were confirmed in vitro to be specific for cytomegalovirus antigens. In a later analysis, TCR association rates were found to vary across HLA loci, with the most associated TCRs seen for DRB1 alleles and the fewest for HLA-C alleles. Some IMGT-functional V segments, including TRBV6-2 and TRBV6-3, could not be distinguished by the 87-base-pair reads and were therefore excluded. The classifier was reported to diagnose cytomegalovirus status with high specificity and sensitivity in both the original and validation cohorts. The only immune exposure information available for the cohort was CMV serostatus. A total of 150 to 200 TCR beta chains were listed by the study as associated with cytomegalovirus. Correlated functional status among segregating V segments might reflect linkage disequilibrium, but an unknown experimental factor could not be ruled out.

The sequencing input was PBMCs. The receptor comes from a female donor in good health and CMV-seronegative. The V and J genes are TRBV5-1 and TRBJ2-5, with the D gene uncertain. The CDR3 reads CASSPRVQETQYF. The sequenced DNA is TGCGCCAGCAGCCCTCGGGTTCAAGAGACCCAGTACTTC.